This TCR beta chain was profiled in a study of siplizumab effects on memory and regulatory T cells. Study observations and caveats: Naive T cells were seen as more diverse than memory cells and as major alloresponse contributors.

Each sample yielded 90,000 to 100,000 assayed TCR templates. The assay was immunoSEQ multiplex PCR, and TCRdb's table has in-frame clones only and misses some. The sample shows tens of thousands of clones, around 90% of them seen only once. Germline assignment: CDR1 SGHRS and CDR2 YFSETQ. Trimming cost V 0 bases and J 0 bases; bases outside gene matches: 2. CDR3 length equals 16 residues. With respect to this clone: What it binds is unknown.

This chain links TRBV5-1 with TRBJ1-4; 7 bases agree with TRBD1. Sequencing was performed on Tregs sorted from blood. This sequence originates from a human donor in good health. The chain's CDR3 is CASSLGGTATNEKLFF. The CDR3 DNA is TGCGCCAGCAGCTTGGGAGGGACAGCAACTAATGAAAAACTGTTTTTT.